This T cell receptor (beta chain) was captured in a study of cytomegalovirus exposure and HLA in healthy donors. Study-level information: One earlier analysis, a look at about 179 million T cells, found some 100 million unique TCR beta sequences. Points from the study as a whole: One cluster of highly shared sequence variants probably arose as a sequencing artifact. TCR beta V- and J-gene trimming was later associated with a missense DCLRE1C variant. Among the most significant clusters, several appeared linked to common viral pathogens in a later analysis.

Comments on this clone: The antigen remains undetermined.

60 Vbeta and 13 Jbeta primers were used in PCR. Data came from immunoSEQ multiplex PCR; TCRdb stores just in-frame clones and leaves some out. The data hold some 200,000 clones, with around four fifths observed a single time. This TCR was recovered from a woman between 45 and 60 years old in good health and CMV-seropositive. Sequenced: PBMCs.

The CDR3 nucleotides read TGTGCTAGTGGTTTGAGGGACAGCCTCTCTGGAAACACCATATATTTT. This sequence encodes CASGLRDSLSGNTIYF. The genes are TRBV12-5 and TRBJ1-3, with 7 nucleotides matching TRBD1. After removal of 2 bases from V and 0 bases from J, the junction contained 4 bases not matched to a gene. CDR3 length equals 16 residues. Per germline, CDR1 LGHNT and CDR2 FRNRAP.